This T cell receptor beta chain appears in the sequencing data of a study of T cells in Graves' hyperthyroidism and ophthalmopathy. Whole-study results and caveats: Ophthalmopathy was distinguished from stable hyperthyroidism by 13 V-J signatures. Most thyroid-expanded clonotypes above 0.001 were also found in blood.

CDR1 SEHNR and CDR2 FQNEAQ come from the germline V gene (reference sequence). The CDR3 sequence is 15 residues long. Trimming took 0 bases from V and 1 from J, leaving 9 bases between them. Comments on this clonotype: Its antigen is undetermined.

What was amplified from RNA transcripts were TCR beta CDR3 regions. During a first-round RT-PCR of the TCR CDR3, the HTBI primer set was used. Each CDR3 protein gets one entry after TCRdb re-called the multiplex PCR reads with MiXCR. The profile shows 370,000 or so distinct CDR3 sequences, 15% to 18% of them singletons. The specimen sequenced was blood. The sequence came from a woman aged 18-29 years with Graves' hyperthyroidism that later progressed to Graves' ophthalmopathy. This rearrangement joins TRBV7-9 to TRBJ1-1, with no clear D. For the CDR3, the DNA is TGTGCCAGCAGCTTAGCGTTTCGGGGGAACACTGAAGCTTTCTTT. Its protein is CASSLAFRGNTEAFF.